This T cell receptor beta chain was found in a study of blood T cell repertoires in COVID-19. Study information: Samples of COVID-19 (acute and convalescent) were obtained from the United States, Italy and Spain.

V was cut by 4 bases and J by 5 bases, with 11 bases left in between. The CDR3 contains 13 residues. The assay was immunoSEQ multiplex PCR, and TCRdb's table has in-frame clones only and misses some. The sample has about 140,000 clones, 84% seen once; the top ten hold over 7.5%. The chain is built from TRBV12-3 or TRBV12-4 and TRBJ1-2; D is perhaps TRBD1 (6 bases). Sequencing was done on a sample of peripheral blood. The clonotype comes from a woman of 80 years or more in a cohort sampled during active or convalescent COVID-19. The CDR3 sequence: CASSYSGQYGYTF. In DNA, the CDR3 is TGTGCCAGCAGTTACTCAGGACAGTATGGCTACACCTTC.